Sequencing of this TCR beta chain was carried out in a study of T cell responses to AZD1222 COVID-19 vaccine (dated by TCRdb to the early 2020s). About the study as a whole: AZD1222 recipients whose second dose came at about 4 weeks and those whose second dose came at about 12 weeks were combined into one group, since spike-specific TCR depth and breadth did not differ between the two schedules. Trial participants were enrolled by age into subgroups of 18-55, 56-69 and 70-plus years, and about 150, 27 and 61 TCR-sequenced participants, respectively, were included in these subgroups. A total of just over 230 trial participants underwent TCR sequencing, of whom roughly 210 had received two doses of AZD1222 and approximately 26 had received two doses of the MenACWY control vaccine. The paper as a whole reports these results and caveats: Epitopes outside the regions mutated in the B.1.351 and B.1.1.7 variants were reportedly recognized by nearly half of the unique spike-specific TCRs. In the small 56-69-year group, the increase in depth fell short of significance, most likely because of low power. After two AZD1222 doses, spike-specific TCR breadth and depth were significantly higher than at day 0 and than in MenACWY recipients. Participants were mostly white British and included more females than males, and it was suggested by the authors that clonal diversity may have been underestimated. Conclusions about previously exposed vaccinees are limited because only five or six AZD1222 recipients were SARS-CoV-2 seropositive at baseline. The whole spike protein was spanned by vaccine-associated CD4 TCRs, and dominant responses were seen in regions 160-218 and 743-854. Because no samples from the day 14 peak response were available, repertoires could be characterized only after the peak T cell response.

As for this clone: The target of this receptor is not known. No quality values exist for individual bases; no much larger clone is one base distant.

This specimen's time point label, interpreted: baseline before first vaccination. Vaccinee samples were obtained from the UK trials COV001 and COV002, which included a single-blind randomized controlled phase 2/3 trial of AZD1222 (ChAdOx1 nCoV-19) in healthy adults. For TCRbeta chain sequencing, PBMC samples were collected from trial participants at day 0 and at day 28 after the second dose. For this chain, trimming is 6 bases at the V end and 1 base at the J end, and the number of junction bases without a gene match is 8. Sequences SGHNT (CDR1) and YYREEE (CDR2) are obtained from the germline V gene (reference sequence). Including cysteine and phenylalanine, the CDR3 has 16 amino acids. The DNA shown is the 48-base CDR3, in frame from base 1. The CDR3 regions of human TCRbeta chains were analyzed by immunosequencing. Per the original workflow: TCRs in the repertoires were compared against a reference library of SARS-CoV-2-specific TCRs that had been generated with the MIRA antigen-specificity platform. Breadth meant the fraction of unique TCRs that were SARS-CoV-2-associated, whereas depth meant the fraction of total T cells that were SARS-CoV-2-associated. Each spike-specific TCR was assigned to its reactive spike region and to a CD4 or CD8 class using the MIRA data. Log10-transformed breadth and depth values were compared by one-way ANOVA with Sidak's multiple comparisons tests. The table comes from immuneACCESS by way of TCRdb, which keeps in-frame sequences with V and J called. Part of the clones is missing from these tables; in studies checked, under half for an unresolved V gene and the rest for unknown reasons. V and J calls and clone size come straight from that table; D and trimming were deduced from the DNA. This sample has some 97,000 clones in its table, and about 85% of those were observed once. Jointly, the top ten make up 1.8% of the sample.

Here the sequenced sample was peripheral blood, taken on day 0 of AZD1222 vaccination. The chain is assembled from TRBV5-4 and TRBJ2-5, and 11 junction bases match TRBD2. The clonotype originates from an adult in good health. The nucleotide sequence is given as TGTGCCAGCACCTCGAGGACTAGCGGGCCCCAAGAGACCCAGTACTTC. Its amino acids are CASTSRTSGPQETQYF.